This TCR beta chain was captured by sequencing in a study of siplizumab effects on memory and regulatory T cells. Only one count was recorded for this clone. Its target is unknown. Generated by immunoSEQ multiplex PCR, the TCRdb table keeps only in-frame clones and is missing some. Of approximately 110,000 clones in the sample, about 91% were seen once. Germline V gives CDR1 SGHTS, CDR2 YDEGEE. The V end lost 0 bases, the J end lost 1 base, and 14 bases lay between the germline ends. CDR3 length: 18 amino acids. Study outcomes and limitations: Proliferating Tregs taken from siplizumab cultures were not shown to have a confirmed suppressive function. Alloreactive CD4+ clones that could be mapped were on average 68.8% Treg-derived with siplizumab, against about 28% in controls. Naive T cells were seen as more diverse than memory cells and as major alloresponse contributors. The authors mapped only a minor fraction of alloreactive clones to unstimulated subsets.

The chain uses TRBV5-8 and TRBJ1-6; D gene unclear. The sequenced sample consisted of Tregs sorted from blood. The receptor was derived from a human donor in good health. CDR3 DNA: TGTGCCAGCAGCTTGGGGTGGCTGCCCGAGTCCTATAATTCACCCCTCCACTTT. It translates to CASSLGWLPESYNSPLHF.